Presented here are 13 T cell receptor beta chains from one specimen sequenced in a study of T-cell memory formation after mild COVID-19. TCRdb analysed the 5' RACE reads with MiXCR anew, one entry per CDR3 protein. This repertoire shows roughly 610,000 distinct CDR3 sequences, 17% found once; its top ten account for 8.1%. Sequencing was performed on PBMCs or a T cell subset sorted from them (not recorded which). The receptors were sampled from an adult woman who had mild COVID-19 (a few samples of this study predate the infection). Cell type and time point are not known.

At least ten counts were recorded for this clonotype. The chain is built from TRBV20-1 and TRBJ2-7, with TRBD2 matching 10 bases. The germline V gene has CDR1 DFQATT and CDR2 SNEGSKA (reference sequence). J was trimmed by 2 bases and V by 6 bases; bases with no gene match: 10. This CDR3 is 15 amino acids long. As DNA, the CDR3 is TGCAGTGCCCATCGAAGGCTAGCGGGGGCCTACGAGCAGTACTTC. This translates into CSAHRRLAGAYEQYF.

CDR3 in amino acids: CASSLGWPSTDTQYF. As DNA, the CDR3 is TGTGCCAGCAGTTTGGGCTGGCCAAGCACAGATACGCAGTATTTT. This chain connects TRBV12-3 or TRBV12-4 to TRBJ2-3; the D is unclear. This CDR3 comprises 15 residues. V dropped 3 bases and J dropped 0 bases, with 10 bases sitting between them.

This chain connects TRBV4-1 to TRBJ2-6; D is unclear. Trimming removed 2 bases at V and 2 bases at J, with 7 bases between. The CDR3 length is 15 residues. The germline gives CDR1 MGHRA, CDR2 YSYEKL. The CDR3 here is CASSQPLTGANVLTF. For the CDR3, the DNA is TGCGCCAGCAGCCAACCTCTGACTGGGGCCAACGTCCTGACTTTC.

V is TRBV29-1 and J is TRBJ2-7, with 9 bases fitting TRBD1. From germline, CDR1 is SQVTM and CDR2 ANQGSEA. V dropped 4 bases and J dropped 4; count of bases not matched to a gene: 2. The CDR3 is made up of 12 amino acids. CDR3 region: CSVGDRVYEQYF. Here the CDR3 DNA reads TGCAGCGTTGGGGACAGGGTGTACGAGCAGTACTTC.

There are a few counts of this clonotype. This chain joins TRBV7-2 and TRBJ1-2, with unresolved D. The V gene lost 1 base and the J gene lost 8 bases, with 20 bases spanning the gap. CDR3 length equals 16 residues. CDR1 is SGHTA and CDR2 is FQGNSA in the germline V gene. The CDR3 nucleotides are TGTGCCAGCAGCTTAGAGGTAGCAGGCTCACCACGGGGCTACACCTTC. As protein: CASSLEVAGSPRGYTF.

The V gene is TRBV12-3 or TRBV12-4, the J gene TRBJ1-2; 9 nucleotides align to TRBD1. Trimming removed 5 bases from V and 4 bases from J; junction bases left unmatched: 5. This CDR3 is 14 amino acids long. CDR3 protein: CASSGTGTLYGYTF. As DNA, the CDR3 is TGTGCCAGCAGTGGGACAGGGACCCTCTATGGCTACACCTTC.

This clonotype was counted a few times. The chain joins TRBV3-1 to TRBJ1-5, with 8 bases matching TRBD1. There are 17 residues in the CDR3. The germline V gene encodes CDR1 LGHDT and CDR2 YNNKEL (reference sequence). Unmatched junction bases numbered 7, after V lost 3 bases and J lost 0 bases. The CDR3 region is CASSHNRGDNSNQPQHF. In DNA, the CDR3 is TGTGCCAGCAGCCACAACAGGGGGGACAATAGCAATCAGCCCCAGCATTTT.

The chain carries TRBV3-1 and TRBJ1-2; a weak D match, TRBD1 (6 bases). Looked up from germline, CDR1 is LGHDT and CDR2 is YNNKEL (reference sequence). This CDR3 region has 14 residues. The V end was cut by 7 bases, the J end by 5 bases, with 17 bases between. Here the CDR3 reads CASKEGGAEYGYTF. CDR3 bases: TGTGCCAGCAAGGAGGGGGGGGCAGAGTATGGCTACACCTTC.

In this sample, this clonotype turned up a few times. The chain has TRBV27 and TRBJ2-1; 9 bases align to TRBD2. This CDR3 is 18 amino acids long. Germline V lookup: CDR1 MNHEY, CDR2 SMNVEV (reference sequence). With 3 bases clipped from V and 0 bases from J, the junction kept 9 bases outside the gene matches. CDR3 protein: CASSLFSTSGLSYNEQFF. The DNA of the CDR3 is TGTGCCAGCAGTTTGTTTTCGACTAGCGGTCTCTCCTACAATGAGCAGTTCTTC.

The gene calls are TRBV7-9 and TRBJ2-5; D is uncertain. The germline CDR1 and CDR2 sequences are SEHNR and FQNEAQ (reference sequence). CDR3 length: 15 amino acids. Between the trimmed V and J ends, which lost 0 bases and 1 base, there was a span of 9 bases. The CDR3 protein is CASSLAGQTQETQYF. In nucleotides, the CDR3 is TGTGCCAGCAGCTTAGCGGGCCAGACCCAAGAGACCCAGTACTTC.

This clonotype was counted only a few times. The chain uses TRBV3-1 and TRBJ2-1, with D possibly matching TRBD2 (7 bases). The CDR3 length is 16 residues. Deletions cut 2 bases from V and 3 bases from J, with 14 bases between. The germline V gene encodes CDR1 LGHDT and CDR2 YNNKEL (reference sequence). The CDR3 nucleotides read TGTGCCAGCAGCCAATTAGGGGGGGGACTCTACAATGAGCAGTTCTTC. It encodes CASSQLGGGLYNEQFF.

The chain combines TRBV5-6 with TRBJ2-3; 7 positions match TRBD2. With V trimmed by 1 base and J by 4 bases, 9 bases remained unmatched. Germline CDR1 is SGHDT and CDR2 is YYEEEE. This CDR3 contains 16 residues. The DNA for the CDR3 is TGTGCCAGCAGCTTGAGGGACTACCTCGAGTCAGATACGCAGTATTTT. Translation: CASSLRDYLESDTQYF.

The chain joins TRBV20-1 to TRBJ1-2; D remains ambiguous. The CDR3 sequence is 13 residues long. The germline V gene encodes CDR1 DFQATT and CDR2 SNEGSKA (reference sequence). V gave up 0 bases and J gave up 4 bases, with 9 bases separating them. Written as DNA, the CDR3 is TGCAGTGCTAGAGATAGAAGGAGCTATGGCTACACCTTC. Translated: CSARDRRSYGYTF.